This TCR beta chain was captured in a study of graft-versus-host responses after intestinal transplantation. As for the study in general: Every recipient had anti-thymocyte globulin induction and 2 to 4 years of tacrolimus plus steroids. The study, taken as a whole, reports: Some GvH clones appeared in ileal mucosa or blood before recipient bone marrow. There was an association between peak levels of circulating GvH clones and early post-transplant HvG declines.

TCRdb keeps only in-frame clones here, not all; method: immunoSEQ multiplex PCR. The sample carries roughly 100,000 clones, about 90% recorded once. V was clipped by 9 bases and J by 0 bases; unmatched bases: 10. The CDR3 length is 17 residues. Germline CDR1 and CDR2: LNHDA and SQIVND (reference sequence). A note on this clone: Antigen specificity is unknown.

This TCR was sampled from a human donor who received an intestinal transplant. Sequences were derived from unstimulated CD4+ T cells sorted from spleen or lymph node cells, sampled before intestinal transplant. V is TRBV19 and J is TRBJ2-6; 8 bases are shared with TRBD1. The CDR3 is CASFWDRPSSGANVLTF. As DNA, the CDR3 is TGTGCCAGCTTCTGGGACAGGCCAAGCTCTGGGGCCAACGTCCTGACTTTC.